The rows below give T cell receptor beta chains drawn from one sample of a study of cytomegalovirus exposure and HLA in healthy donors. Libraries were prepared by immunoSEQ multiplex PCR; TCRdb keeps only in-frame clonotypes and omits some of them. The table shows about 160,000 clones, with around 77% occurring only once. Sequences were obtained from PBMCs. These TCRs come from a man aged 45-60 years in good health and CMV-seropositive. Each CDR3 is given with its conserved first and last residue. The order of the fields is CDR3 DNA, CDR3 protein, V gene, D gene, clone size, J gene. D genes are given only for firm matches. Clone size is shown for a subset of rows, as once, few, many or a class of expanded clone.

TGTGCCAGCAGCGTAGGCCAGGAGGGCTACGAGCAGTACTTC	CASSVGQEGYEQYF	TRBV9	.	few	TRBJ2-7
TGTGCCAGCAGCCCCCCCCCGGGGCGGGGGGGCGCGGATACGCAGTATTTT	CASSPPPGRGGADTQYF	TRBV7-6	TRBD2	.	TRBJ2-3
TGTGCCAGCTCACCAATCGGGACAGCGACTGATACGTACTTC	CASSPIGTATDTYF	TRBV18	TRBD1	once	TRBJ2-7
TGCGCCAGCAGCCAAGATCTGGGCAGGGGGCTGAATCAGCCCCAGCATTTT	CASSQDLGRGLNQPQHF	TRBV4-3	TRBD1	.	TRBJ1-5
TGTGCCAGCAGCTTTACAGGGGTGCAAGATACGCAGTATTTT	CASSFTGVQDTQYF	TRBV7-3	TRBD1	.	TRBJ2-3
TGTGCCAGCAGTCTTAGCGACTACGAGCAGTACTTC	CASSLSDYEQYF	TRBV7-9	.	once	TRBJ2-7
TGTGCCAGCGTTGAAGGGGGCCCCTCTAGCACAGATACGCAGTATTTT	CASVEGGPSSTDTQYF	TRBV5-6	TRBD1	.	TRBJ2-3
TGTGCCATCAGTGAGGAGGGAAGACCTGAAGCTTTCTTT	CAISEEGRPEAFF	TRBV10-3	.	few	TRBJ1-1
TGCGCCAGCAGCCCCCGGGTCGGTCAGCGGGGGGCCGGGGAGCTGTTTTTT	CASSPRVGQRGAGELFF	TRBV5-1	TRBD2	.	TRBJ2-2
TGTGCCATCGCCCAGGGGTTAGGGCACTATGGCTACACCTTC	CAIAQGLGHYGYTF	TRBV10-3	.	.	TRBJ1-2
TGTGCCAGCAGCTCGGCGGGGCTCGGGGAGACCCAGTACTTC	CASSSAGLGETQYF	TRBV7-9	.	.	TRBJ2-5
TGTGCCAGCAGTGCCGCCGGGACAATCAACTATGGCTACACCTTC	CASSAAGTINYGYTF	TRBV6-5	.	.	TRBJ1-2
TGTGCCATTAGCGAGGATGGGGACAGGCGAAATTGTACTGACTTGAACACCGGGGAGCTGTTTTTT	CAISEDGDRRNCTDLNTGELFF	TRBV21-1	.	.	TRBJ2-2
TGTGCCAGCAGTTATCAGGGTGACTATGGCTACACCTTC	CASSYQGDYGYTF	TRBV6-5	.	.	TRBJ1-2
TGTGCCAGCAGTGGATATCAGGGTACAGCTTTCTTT	CASSGYQGTAFF	TRBV6-1	.	.	TRBJ1-1
TGTGCCAGTAGTATACCCACACTAAACACTGAAGCTTTCTTT	CASSIPTLNTEAFF	TRBV19	.	.	TRBJ1-1
TGTGCTAGTGGCACCCCGACAGGGGCAGGAGAGCAGTACTTC	CASGTPTGAGEQYF	TRBV12-5	TRBD1	.	TRBJ2-7
TGTGCCAGCAGTAACAGCTTAAACACTGAAGCTTTCTTT	CASSNSLNTEAFF	TRBV6-1	.	.	TRBJ1-1
TGTGCCAGCAGTTTCTCCGTTGACAGTAAGGGGCCCCAGCATTTT	CASSFSVDSKGPQHF	TRBV6-5	.	.	TRBJ1-5
TGTGCCAGCATCGGACAGGGGGCGAGAGATGAGCAGTTCTTC	CASIGQGARDEQFF	TRBV6-5	TRBD1	.	TRBJ2-1
TGTGCCAGCAGCTTAGATCCCGGGAGGGGGACCCAGTACTTC	CASSLDPGRGTQYF	TRBV11-2	TRBD2	.	TRBJ2-5
TGTGCCAGCAGCTTAGAGGGCAGTCAGGCGCAGTATTTT	CASSLEGSQAQYF	TRBV11-2	.	.	TRBJ2-3
TGTGCCGCCGGGGGGCAGCTTAACTATGGCTACACCTTC	CAAGGQLNYGYTF	TRBV30	.	.	TRBJ1-2
TGTGCCAGTAGTCCACCAAGCGGACTAGCGGGTACTAGCACAGATACGCAGTATTTT	CASSPPSGLAGTSTDTQYF	TRBV19	TRBD2	.	TRBJ2-3
TGCGCCAGCAGTCTGAACGTACAGGGTCAAATCCTCTATGGCTACACCTTC	CASSLNVQGQILYGYTF	TRBV23-1	.	.	TRBJ1-2
TGTGCCAGCAGCTCCCTCCGGGGGGGCTACAATGAGCAGTTCTTC	CASSSLRGGYNEQFF	TRBV11-3	TRBD2	.	TRBJ2-1
TGTGCCAGCAGCTCCCGGACAGGAGAGTATGGCTACACCTTC	CASSSRTGEYGYTF	TRBV14	TRBD1	.	TRBJ1-2
TGTGCCAGCAACAAGGTCCAAGGGGCCTATGGCTACACCTTC	CASNKVQGAYGYTF	TRBV28	.	.	TRBJ1-2
TGTGCCAGCAGCGTGGGGACTAGCGGGAGCCAGTTCTTC	CASSVGTSGSQFF	TRBV9	TRBD2	once	TRBJ2-1
TGTGCCAGCAGTTACAGGGGTAGTGAAGCTTTCTTT	CASSYRGSEAFF	TRBV6-5	.	.	TRBJ1-1
TGTGCCAGCATCCCCGGGTCTTACTCCTACAATGAGCAGTTCTTC	CASIPGSYSYNEQFF	TRBV11-2	.	once	TRBJ2-1
TGTGCCAGCAGAAGGGACTACACTGAAGCTTTCTTT	CASRRDYTEAFF	TRBV2	.	.	TRBJ1-1
TGTGCCAGCATCGGTCGAGGATTTAACTATGGCTACACCTTC	CASIGRGFNYGYTF	TRBV6-5	.	.	TRBJ1-2
TGTGCCAGCAGCCCCCGGGGGGGGGTGAACCAAGAGACCCAGTACTTC	CASSPRGGVNQETQYF	TRBV5-5	TRBD2	.	TRBJ2-5
TGTGCCATCAGCCCCGGGAACACTGAAGCTTTCTTT	CAISPGNTEAFF	TRBV10-3	.	.	TRBJ1-1
TGTGCCAGCAGCTCCCTTAGCGGGGGGCTGGGGGAGCTGTTTTTT	CASSSLSGGLGELFF	TRBV11-3	TRBD2	.	TRBJ2-2
TGTGCCAGCAGCTTCGGGACTAGCGGGGGGACGTCAGATACGCAGTATTTT	CASSFGTSGGTSDTQYF	TRBV7-2	TRBD2	few	TRBJ2-3
TGTGCCTGGAGTACCCTCTCCAGGTCGGAGACCCAGTACTTC	CAWSTLSRSETQYF	TRBV30	.	.	TRBJ2-5